The T cell receptor (beta chain) described here comes from a study of T cells expressing NK-cell markers. Whole-study context: CD3+CD56+NKG2C+, CD3+CD56+NKG2C- and CD3+CD56-NKG2C+ T cells, once sorted, supplied the TCR beta repertoires. Most of the eight sequenced donors tested HCMV-seropositive; one tested seronegative. Findings and caveats of the study: Whether expanded NKG2C+ T cell clones recognized HCMV stayed uncertain. Several of the donors carried dominant NKG2C+ clonotypes that took up about 1.0-7.0% of their CD8+ T cells.

This CDR3 has 17 residues. Regarding this clonotype: Its antigen is unknown.

TCRdb reprocessed the 5' RACE reads, keeping one entry per CDR3 protein, no DNA. This sample's clone table lists 250,000 to 300,000 distinct CDR3 sequences. The clonotype originates from a woman between 18 and 75 years old in good health. Sequenced material: blood T cells: a sorted CD56 or NKG2C T cell subset, CD4+ or CD8+ T cells, or bulk PBMC T cells (not recorded which). This rearrangement joins TRBV12-3 or TRBV12-4 to TRBJ1-1; TCRdb picks TRBD1, but there is no DNA to check that call. CDR3 amino acids: CASRERTGGGQGTEAFF.